One T cell receptor (beta chain) is described in this entry. Its antigen is not known. This record belongs to a study of cytomegalovirus exposure and HLA in healthy donors. The assay was immunoSEQ multiplex PCR, and TCRdb's table has in-frame clones only and misses some. The sample lists around 150,000 clones, approximately 82% seen once, with 30% in the top ten. Study-wide points: A few CMV-associated chains proved CMV antigen-specific in vitro.

The germline V and J ends were trimmed by 10 bases and 5 bases, with 19 bases remaining between them. Germline CDR1 LNHDA, CDR2 SQIVND (reference sequence). The length of the CDR3 is 14 residues. Sequenced: PBMCs. The rearrangement uses TRBV19 and TRBJ2-3, with TRBD2 as a possible D gene (5 bases). The sequence derives from a man under 40 in good health and CMV-seropositive. The CDR3 region has the DNA TGTGCCACCCTCTGGCCCGGGATGGGAGATACGCAGTATTTT. This codes for CATLWPGMGDTQYF.